Listed below are T cell receptor beta chains from one sample, sequenced in a study of Ad26.COV2.S vaccination and SARS-CoV-2 variants. Data came from immunoSEQ multiplex PCR; TCRdb stores just in-frame clones and leaves some out. The sample carries about 390,000 clones, 92% recorded once. The specimen was peripheral blood, collected in a trial of Ad26.COV2.S vaccine versus placebo. These receptors all stem from a person between 18 and 59 years old who received the Ad26.COV2.S COVID-19 vaccine or a placebo. The CDR3 runs from the conserved cysteine through the conserved F or W. A D gene is named only where the DNA matches it firmly. Expanded clones are given a class, and other clones once, few, many or no size at all.

cdr3_aa,cdr3_nt,d_call,clone_size,v_call,j_call
CASSQVHLSKNSGANVLTF,TGCGCCAGCAGCCAAGTACATCTGAGTAAGAACTCTGGGGCCAACGTCCTGACTTTC,.,.,TRBV4-3,TRBJ2-6
CASSLTGRNSPLHF,TGTGCCAGCAGCCTAACAGGTCGCAATTCACCCCTCCACTTT,.,few,TRBV7-2,TRBJ1-6
CASSLDEGQTYEQYF,TGTGCCAGCAGCTTAGATGAGGGGCAAACCTACGAGCAGTACTTC,.,.,TRBV7-6,TRBJ2-7
CASSYSAGGPGEQYF,TGTGCCAGCAGTTACTCGGCGGGGGGGCCGGGCGAGCAGTACTTC,TRBD2,.,TRBV6-5,TRBJ2-7
CASSLSTGAPSYEQYF,TGTGCCAGCAGTTTATCAACGGGGGCGCCCTCCTACGAGCAGTACTTC,.,.,TRBV27,TRBJ2-7
CASSPTGVDVEQYF,TGTGCCAGCAGCCCCACAGGGGTCGACGTCGAGCAGTACTTC,TRBD1,once,TRBV9,TRBJ2-7
CASSTILAGLYNEQFF,TGTGCCAGCAGTACCATACTAGCGGGGCTCTACAATGAGCAGTTCTTC,TRBD2,.,TRBV6-2/TRBV6-3,TRBJ2-1
CASSHDRVTDTQYF,TGCGCCAGCAGCCATGATAGGGTCACAGATACGCAGTATTTT,.,.,TRBV4-3,TRBJ2-3
CASNHLATNEKLFF,TGTGCCAGCAACCACCTTGCAACTAATGAAAAACTGTTTTTT,.,.,TRBV5-8,TRBJ1-4
CASSYNVAGSDYEQYF,TGTGCCAGCAGCTATAATGTAGCTGGGAGCGACTACGAGCAGTACTTC,.,once,TRBV11-2,TRBJ2-7
CASSPTGDTEAFF,TGTGCCAGCTCACCCACAGGGGACACTGAAGCTTTCTTT,TRBD1,.,TRBV18,TRBJ1-1
CASSPIRNEQFF,TGTGCCAGCAGCCCCATCCGCAATGAGCAGTTCTTC,.,.,TRBV7-8,TRBJ2-1
CASSLTRRSGETQYF,TGTGCCAGCAGCTTAACGAGGAGAAGCGGGGAGACCCAGTACTTC,.,once,TRBV7-2,TRBJ2-5
CASSLWGDYGYTF,TGTGCCAGCAGCTTGTGGGGGGACTATGGCTACACCTTC,.,.,TRBV5-8,TRBJ1-2
CASSSTYRGPRGEAFF,TGTGCCAGCAGTTCAACCTACAGGGGCCCGCGCGGTGAGGCTTTCTTT,TRBD1,.,TRBV6-6,TRBJ1-1
CASSGSLGPTIYF,TGTGCCAGTAGTGGCTCCCTCGGCCCCACCATATATTTT,.,.,TRBV19,TRBJ1-3
CASRRTGPGGTGELFF,TGTGCCAGCAGGCGCACGGGCCCCGGTGGCACCGGGGAGCTGTTTTTT,.,.,TRBV7-6,TRBJ2-2
CASSLQGGDEQFF,TGTGCCAGCAGCTTACAGGGGGGGGATGAGCAGTTCTTC,.,.,TRBV7-2,TRBJ2-1
CASSLTWGRSTDTQYF,TGTGCCAGCAGTTTAACATGGGGAAGGAGCACAGATACGCAGTATTTT,.,.,TRBV28,TRBJ2-3
CASSPQGGEQFF,TGTGCCAGCAGCCCACAGGGGGGTGAGCAGTTCTTC,TRBD1,.,TRBV9,TRBJ2-1
CASRFHNDWDAGLFF,TGTGCCAGCAGATTCCATAACGATTGGGACGCCGGACTGTTCTTC,.,.,TRBV27,TRBJ2-1
CASTQAVLAGGSSYNEQFF,TGTGCCAGTACCCAAGCGGTACTAGCGGGGGGAAGCTCCTACAATGAGCAGTTCTTC,TRBD2,.,TRBV19,TRBJ2-1
CASSLGGISGANVLTF,TGTGCCAGCAGCTTAGGGGGGATCTCTGGGGCCAACGTCCTGACTTTC,.,.,TRBV7-9,TRBJ2-6
CASSLGITGGTEAFF,TGCGCCAGCAGCTTGGGGATTACAGGGGGGACTGAAGCTTTCTTT,TRBD1,.,TRBV5-1,TRBJ1-1
CASSSRERNSPLHF,TGTGCCAGCAGCAGCAGGGAAAGGAATTCACCCCTCCACTTT,.,.,TRBV13,TRBJ1-6
CASSGGAVSNQPQHF,TGTGCCAGCAGCGGGGGGGCGGTAAGCAATCAGCCCCAGCATTTT,.,.,TRBV6-2/TRBV6-3,TRBJ1-5
CASRIGTANEQFF,TGTGCCAGCAGAATCGGGACAGCCAATGAGCAGTTCTTC,TRBD1,.,TRBV27,TRBJ2-1
CASSYSSGGTWEQYF,TGTGCCAGCAGTTACTCGTCCGGGGGCACTTGGGAGCAGTACTTC,.,few,TRBV6-5,TRBJ2-7
CASSLRSSGGASGNEQFF,TGTGCCAGCAGTTTGCGGTCTAGCGGGGGGGCATCGGGGAATGAGCAGTTCTTC,TRBD2,.,TRBV27,TRBJ2-1